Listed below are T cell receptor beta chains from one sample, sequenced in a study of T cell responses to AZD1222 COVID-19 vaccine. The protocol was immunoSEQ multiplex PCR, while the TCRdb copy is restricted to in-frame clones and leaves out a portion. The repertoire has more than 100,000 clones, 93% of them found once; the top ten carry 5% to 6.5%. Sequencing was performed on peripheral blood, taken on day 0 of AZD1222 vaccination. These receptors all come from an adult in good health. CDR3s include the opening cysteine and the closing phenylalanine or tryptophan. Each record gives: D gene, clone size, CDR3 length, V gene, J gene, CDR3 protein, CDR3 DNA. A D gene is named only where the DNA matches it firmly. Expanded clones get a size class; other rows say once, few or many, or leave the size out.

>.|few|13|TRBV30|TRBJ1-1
CAWNDGRGTEAFF
TGTGCCTGGAACGACGGCCGCGGCACTGAAGCTTTCTTT
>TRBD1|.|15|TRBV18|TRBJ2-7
CASSSGQGAMYEQYF
TGTGCCAGCTCATCGGGACAGGGGGCAATGTACGAGCAGTACTTC
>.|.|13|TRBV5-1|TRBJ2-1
CASSLVADNEQFF
TGCGCCAGCAGCTTGGTGGCGGACAATGAGCAGTTCTTC
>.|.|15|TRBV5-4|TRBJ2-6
CASSSIISGANVLTF
TGTGCCAGCAGCTCAATAATCTCTGGGGCCAACGTCCTGACTTTC
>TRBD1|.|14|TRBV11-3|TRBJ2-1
CASSFGTGRAEQFF
TGTGCCAGCAGCTTCGGGACAGGGCGGGCTGAGCAGTTCTTC
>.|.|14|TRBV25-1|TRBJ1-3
CASSARGSGNTIYF
TGTGCCAGCAGTGCCCGGGGATCTGGAAACACCATATATTTT
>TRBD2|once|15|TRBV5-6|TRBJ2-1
CASSTLAGGYNEQFF
TGTGCCAGCAGCACGCTAGCGGGAGGATACAATGAGCAGTTCTTC
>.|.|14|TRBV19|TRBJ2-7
CASSMLRNTGEQYF
TGTGCCAGTAGTATGTTGAGGAATACGGGCGAGCAGTACTTC
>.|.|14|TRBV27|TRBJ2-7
CASWGLDRPYEQYF
TGTGCCAGCTGGGGCCTGGACAGACCCTACGAGCAGTACTTC
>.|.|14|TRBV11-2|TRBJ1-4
CASSRTGSNEKLFF
TGTGCCAGCAGCCGAACAGGGTCGAATGAAAAACTGTTTTTT
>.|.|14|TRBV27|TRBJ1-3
CASSLSWAGNTIYF
TGTGCCAGCAGTTTATCCTGGGCGGGAAACACCATATATTTT
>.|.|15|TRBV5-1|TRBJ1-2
CASSEGGGPNYGYTF
TGCGCCAGCAGCGAGGGGGGAGGCCCCAACTATGGCTACACCTTC
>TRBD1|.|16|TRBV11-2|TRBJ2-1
CASRPSGTALYNEQFF
TGTGCCAGCAGACCGTCAGGGACAGCGCTGTACAATGAGCAGTTCTTC
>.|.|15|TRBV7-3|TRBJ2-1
CASSSGGLPHNEQFF
TGTGCCAGCAGCTCGGGCGGGTTACCCCACAATGAGCAGTTCTTC
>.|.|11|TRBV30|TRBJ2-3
CAWSVLDTQYF
TGTGCCTGGAGTGTCCTAGATACGCAGTATTTT
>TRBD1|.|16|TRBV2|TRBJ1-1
CASSTQGAIQNTEAFF
TGTGCCAGCAGTACACAGGGGGCGATCCAGAACACTGAAGCTTTCTTT
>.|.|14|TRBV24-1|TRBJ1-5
CATSVSDRDQPQHF
TGTGCCACCAGTGTCTCGGACAGAGATCAGCCCCAGCATTTT
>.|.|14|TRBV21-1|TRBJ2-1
CASSKRKNGNEQFF
TGTGCCAGCAGCAAACGGAAGAATGGGAATGAGCAGTTCTTC
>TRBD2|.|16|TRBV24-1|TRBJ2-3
CATSDFTTSSTDTQYF
TGTGCCACCAGTGATTTTACGACTAGCAGCACAGATACGCAGTATTTT
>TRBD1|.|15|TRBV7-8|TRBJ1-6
CASSRYRDRDSPLHF
TGTGCCAGCAGCCGATACCGGGACAGGGATTCACCCCTCCACTTT
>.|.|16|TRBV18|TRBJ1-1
CASSEGAQERSTEAFF
TGTGCCAGCTCCGAAGGGGCCCAGGAGAGGAGCACTGAAGCTTTCTTT